Described below is a single TCR beta chain sequence and its context. Its antigen is as yet unknown. In the sorted-subset replicate PCRs, around 0.2 ug DNA, some 30,000 T cell genomes, was used. Assay: immunoSEQ multiplex PCR; the TCRdb copy retains only in-frame clones and omits some. The sample has about 1.4 million clones; 96% are singletons. These data are taken from a study of shared clonotypes between healthy human individuals. Study observations and caveats: There were few donors, and this limited the genetic and exposure-history diversity represented. Incomplete sequencing of sorted subsets was indicated by rarefaction despite large depth.

This CDR3 spans 13 amino acids. Germline lookup yields CDR1 SQVTM and CDR2 ANQGSEA. The germline V and J ends were trimmed by 4 bases and 8 bases, with 14 bases remaining between them. Naive CD4+ cells were CD45RA-selected; the remaining cells were memory. J is TRBJ2-2 and V is TRBV29-1, with a tentative D call TRBD1 (5 bases). The source material was naive CD4+ T cells sorted from blood. The subset here: CD45RA+ positively selected. The sequence came from a man younger than 45 in good health. The CDR3 loop reads CSVVRGASGELFF. Here the CDR3 DNA reads TGCAGCGTTGTAAGGGGCGCTTCTGGGGAGCTGTTTTTT.